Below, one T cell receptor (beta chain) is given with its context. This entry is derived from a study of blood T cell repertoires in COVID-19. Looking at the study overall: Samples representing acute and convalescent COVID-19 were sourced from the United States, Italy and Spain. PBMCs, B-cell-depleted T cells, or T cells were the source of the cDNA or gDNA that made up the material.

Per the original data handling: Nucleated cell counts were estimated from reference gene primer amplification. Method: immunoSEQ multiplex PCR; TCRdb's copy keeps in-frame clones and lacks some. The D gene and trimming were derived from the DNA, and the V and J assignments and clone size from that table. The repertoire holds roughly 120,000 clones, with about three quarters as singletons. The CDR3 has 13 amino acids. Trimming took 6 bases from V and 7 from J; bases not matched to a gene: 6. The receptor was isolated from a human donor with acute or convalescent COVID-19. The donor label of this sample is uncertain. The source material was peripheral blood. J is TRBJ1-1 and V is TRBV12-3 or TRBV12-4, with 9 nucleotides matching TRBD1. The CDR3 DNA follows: TGTGCCAGCAGCCTACAGGGGGCCCTTGAAGCTTTCTTT. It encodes CASSLQGALEAFF.